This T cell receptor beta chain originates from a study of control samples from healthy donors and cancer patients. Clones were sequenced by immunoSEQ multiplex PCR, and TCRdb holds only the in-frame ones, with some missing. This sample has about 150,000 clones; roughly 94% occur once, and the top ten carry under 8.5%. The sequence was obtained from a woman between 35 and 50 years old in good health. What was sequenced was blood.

CDR3 amino acids: CASSLRGFADTQYF. DNA of the CDR3: TGTGCCAGCAGCTTAAGGGGGTTCGCAGATACGCAGTATTTT. The V gene is TRBV7-2, the J gene TRBJ2-3; perhaps TRBD1 as D (6 bases). Between the trimmed V and J ends, which lost 2 bases and 4 bases, there was a span of 10 bases. Germline loops: CDR1 SGHTA, CDR2 FQGNSA. There are 14 residues in the CDR3.